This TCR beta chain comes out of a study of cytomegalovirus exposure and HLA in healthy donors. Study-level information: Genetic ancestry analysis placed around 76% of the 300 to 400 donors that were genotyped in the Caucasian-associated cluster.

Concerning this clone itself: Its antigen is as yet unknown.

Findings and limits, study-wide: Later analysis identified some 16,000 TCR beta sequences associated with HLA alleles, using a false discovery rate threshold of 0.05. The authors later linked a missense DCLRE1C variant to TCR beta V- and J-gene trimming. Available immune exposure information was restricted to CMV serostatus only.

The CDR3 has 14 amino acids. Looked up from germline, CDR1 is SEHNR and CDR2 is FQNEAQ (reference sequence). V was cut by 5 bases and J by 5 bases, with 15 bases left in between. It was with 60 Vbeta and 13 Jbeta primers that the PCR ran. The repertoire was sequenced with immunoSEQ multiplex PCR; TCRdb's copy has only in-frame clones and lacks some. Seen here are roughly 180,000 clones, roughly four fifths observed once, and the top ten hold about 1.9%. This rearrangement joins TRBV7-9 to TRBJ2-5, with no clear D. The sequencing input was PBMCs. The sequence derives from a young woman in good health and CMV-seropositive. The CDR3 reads CASSPVASWETQYF. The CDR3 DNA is TGTGCCAGCAGCCCCGTTGCGAGTTGGGAGACCCAGTACTTC. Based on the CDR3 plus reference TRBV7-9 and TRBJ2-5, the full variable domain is DTGVSQNPRHKITKRGQNVTFRCDPISEHNRLYWYRQTLGQGPEFLTYFQNEAQLEKSRLLSDRFSAERPKGSFSTLEIQRTEQGDSAMYLCASSPVASWETQYFGPGTRLLVL.